This TCR beta chain is from a study of cytomegalovirus exposure and HLA in healthy donors. Study-wide context: Unique TCR beta sequences numbering about 100 million came from roughly 180 million T cells in an earlier analysis.

Primers: 60 Vbeta forward and 13 Jbeta reverse. TCRdb keeps only in-frame clones here, not all; method: immunoSEQ multiplex PCR. The sample carries 150,000 to 250,000 clones, approximately 85% recorded once. Germline CDR1 and CDR2: MNHNY and SVGAGI (reference sequence). CDR3 length: 14 amino acids. Trimming removed 6 bases from V and 6 bases from J, with 17 bases in between. The source of this sequence is a girl under 18 in good health and CMV-seropositive. The chain combines TRBV6-6 with TRBJ1-2; D call uncertain. Input material: PBMCs. CDR3: CASRGRRRVHGYTF. CDR3 nucleotides: TGTGCCAGCAGGGGCCGACGCCGAGTCCATGGCTACACCTTC.